These T cell receptor beta chains were read from a single sample in a study of vaccination effects on CD4 cells after COVID-19. These receptors' targets are unknown. Clones were read by immunoSEQ multiplex PCR, and TCRdb kept only the in-frame ones, dropping some. The sample holds 25,000 to 35,000 clones, roughly two thirds seen once. Material: CD4+ T cells from PBMCs cultured with HCoV-229E spike peptides, obtained before COVID-19 vaccination. These receptors originate from a human donor who received a COVID-19 vaccine. The CDR3 runs from the conserved cysteine through the conserved F or W. D genes are given only for firm matches. Clone size, where shown, is once, few, many, or a class for clones that have expanded.

abundance	v_gene	d_gene	j_gene	CDR3nt	CDR3aa
.	TRBV4-1	.	TRBJ1-5	TGCGCCAGCAGCCACCCCGGGGGCCGCAATCAGCCCCAGCATTTT	CASSHPGGRNQPQHF
.	TRBV9	.	TRBJ2-3	TGTGCCAGCAGCGTAGGTGTCTCAGGGAGGTGGACAGATACGCAGTATTTT	CASSVGVSGRWTDTQYF
.	TRBV19	.	TRBJ2-1	TGTGCCAGTACCAAGATGGGCCGACCTTCCAATGAGCAGTTCTTC	CASTKMGRPSNEQFF
.	TRBV11-2	.	TRBJ2-7	TGTGCCAGCAGCTTTCGATCTAGCGCTAACTACGAGCAGTACTTC	CASSFRSSANYEQYF
few	TRBV30	.	TRBJ1-2	TGTGCCTGGAGTCGCGACAGGCCTCGGAGCTACACCTTC	CAWSRDRPRSYTF
few	TRBV4-2	.	TRBJ2-7	TGTGCCAGCAGCCCCACCCATTCCGCCTACGAGCAGTACTTC	CASSPTHSAYEQYF
.	TRBV7-2	.	TRBJ2-5	TGTGCCAGCATGAAGCGTACGGGTCAAGAGACCCAGTACTTC	CASMKRTGQETQYF
few	TRBV5-4	TRBD2	TRBJ2-5	TGTGCCAGCAGCCCGGGACTAGCGGGAGGCCCGGAAGAGACCCAGTACTTC	CASSPGLAGGPEETQYF
.	TRBV30	TRBD2	TRBJ2-7	TGTGCCTCGTATACTAGCGGGAGGCGCGAGCAGTACTTC	CASYTSGRREQYF
.	TRBV11-1	TRBD2	TRBJ2-3	TGTGCCAGCAGCCGGGGGGGGGCGCAGTATTTT	CASSRGGAQYF
.	TRBV7-3	.	TRBJ2-1	TGTGCCAGCAGCCCCCTTCGGGCGGGCATAGGGGATGAGCAGTTCTTC	CASSPLRAGIGDEQFF
.	TRBV5-1	TRBD1	TRBJ2-7	TGCGCCAGCAGCTTAGGACAGGGCGACTACGAGCAGTACTTC	CASSLGQGDYEQYF
.	TRBV28	.	TRBJ2-7	TGTGCCAGCAGTTTAGGGGGCAGGCAGTCCTACGAGCAGTACTTC	CASSLGGRQSYEQYF
.	TRBV7-8	.	TRBJ1-1	TGTGCCAGCAGCTTAGTGGGGCGTCGGGGCACTGAAGCTTTCTTT	CASSLVGRRGTEAFF
few	TRBV3-1/TRBV3-2	TRBD1	TRBJ2-7	TGTGCCAGCAGCTCGACAGGGGCCTACGAGCAGTACTTC	CASSSTGAYEQYF
.	TRBV7-9	TRBD1	TRBJ1-2	TGTGCCAGCAGCCCTGAATGGACAGGGAATGGCTACACCTTC	CASSPEWTGNGYTF
.	TRBV30	TRBD2	TRBJ2-2	TGTGCCCGGAAAATAGCGGGGGGGCTTAGCGGGGAGCTGTTTTTT	CARKIAGGLSGELFF
.	TRBV12-3/TRBV12-4	TRBD1	TRBJ1-2	TGTGCCAGCAGACGGACAGGGAACTATGGCTACACCTTC	CASRRTGNYGYTF
.	TRBV10-3	.	TRBJ2-2	TGTGCCATTGGCGAAGGGATGAACACCGGGGAGCTGTTTTTT	CAIGEGMNTGELFF
.	TRBV9	.	TRBJ2-2	TGTGCCAGCAGCCTCCTTGAGGCCGGGGAGCTGTTTTTT	CASSLLEAGELFF
few	TRBV7-9	TRBD1	TRBJ2-7	TGTGCCAGCAGCTCACCGGGACAGGGCTCCTACGAGCAGTACTTC	CASSSPGQGSYEQYF
once	TRBV2	.	TRBJ2-3	TGTGCCAGCAGAGGCCCGGGACACCCTAGCACAGATACGCAGTATTTT	CASRGPGHPSTDTQYF